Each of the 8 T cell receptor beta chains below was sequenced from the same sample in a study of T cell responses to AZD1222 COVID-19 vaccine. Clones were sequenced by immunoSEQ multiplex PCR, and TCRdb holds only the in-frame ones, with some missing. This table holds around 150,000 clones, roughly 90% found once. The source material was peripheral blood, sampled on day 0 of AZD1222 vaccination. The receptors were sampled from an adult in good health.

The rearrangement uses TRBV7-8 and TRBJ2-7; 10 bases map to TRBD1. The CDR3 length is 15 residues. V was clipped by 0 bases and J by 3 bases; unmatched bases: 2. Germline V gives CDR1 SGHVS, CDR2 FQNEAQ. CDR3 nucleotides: TGTGCCAGCAGCTTAGCGGACAGGGGGATCTACGAGCAGTACTTC. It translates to CASSLADRGIYEQYF.

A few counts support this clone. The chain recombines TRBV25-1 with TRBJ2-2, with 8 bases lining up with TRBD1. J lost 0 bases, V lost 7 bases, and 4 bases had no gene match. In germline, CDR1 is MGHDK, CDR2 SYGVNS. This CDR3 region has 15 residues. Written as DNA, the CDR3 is TGTGCCAGCACCAGGGGGCCGTCGAACACCGGGGAGCTGTTTTTT. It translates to CASTRGPSNTGELFF.

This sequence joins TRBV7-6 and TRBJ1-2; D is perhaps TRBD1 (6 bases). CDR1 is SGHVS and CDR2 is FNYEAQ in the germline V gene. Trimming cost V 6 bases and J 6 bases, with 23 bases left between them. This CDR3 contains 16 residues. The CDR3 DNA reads TGTGCCAGCAGTCACTTACCGGGGGGCAGGGAGGATGGCTACACCTTC. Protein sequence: CASSHLPGGREDGYTF.

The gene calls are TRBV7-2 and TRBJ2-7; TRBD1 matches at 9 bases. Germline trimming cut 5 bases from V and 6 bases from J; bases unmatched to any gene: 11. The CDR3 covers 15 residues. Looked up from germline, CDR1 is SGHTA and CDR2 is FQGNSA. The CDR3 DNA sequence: TGTGCCAGCAGCCGTCCCGGGACAGGGAAGTCCGAGCAGTACTTC. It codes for CASSRPGTGKSEQYF.

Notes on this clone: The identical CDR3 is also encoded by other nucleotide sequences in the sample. The CDR3 DNA sequence: TGTGCCAGCAGTTTCCGGGGAGGCACTGAAGCTTTCTTT. Translation: CASSFRGGTEAFF. The V and J genes are TRBV27 and TRBJ1-1; unclear D gene. Germline CDR1 reads MNHEY; CDR2 reads SMNVEV (reference sequence). The V end was cut by 3 bases, the J end by 4 bases, with 9 bases between. The CDR3 consists of 13 residues.

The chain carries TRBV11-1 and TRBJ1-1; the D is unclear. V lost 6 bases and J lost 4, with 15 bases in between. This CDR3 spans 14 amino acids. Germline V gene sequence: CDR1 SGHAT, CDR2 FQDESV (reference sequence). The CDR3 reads CASRNKRGSTEAFF. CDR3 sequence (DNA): TGTGCCAGCAGAAACAAACGGGGATCCACTGAAGCTTTCTTT. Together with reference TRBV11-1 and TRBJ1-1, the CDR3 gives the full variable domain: EAEVAQSPRYKITEKSQAVAFWCDPISGHATLYWYRQILGQGPELLVQFQDESVVDDSQLPKDRFSAERLKGVDSTLKIQPAELGDSAMYLCASRNKRGSTEAFFGQGTRLTVV.

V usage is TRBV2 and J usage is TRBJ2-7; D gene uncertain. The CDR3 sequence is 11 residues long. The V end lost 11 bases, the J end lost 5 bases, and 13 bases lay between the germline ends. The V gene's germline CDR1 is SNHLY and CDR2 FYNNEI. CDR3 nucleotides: TGTGCCTCATATAGGGCTCACGAGCAGTACTTC. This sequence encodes CASYRAHEQYF.

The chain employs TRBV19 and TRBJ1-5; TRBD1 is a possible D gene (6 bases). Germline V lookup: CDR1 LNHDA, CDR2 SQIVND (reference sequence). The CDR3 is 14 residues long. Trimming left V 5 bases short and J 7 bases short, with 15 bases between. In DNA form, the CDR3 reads TGTGCCAGTAGTCAATTGGGGGCTGGCCAGCCCCAGCATTTT. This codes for CASSQLGAGQPQHF.